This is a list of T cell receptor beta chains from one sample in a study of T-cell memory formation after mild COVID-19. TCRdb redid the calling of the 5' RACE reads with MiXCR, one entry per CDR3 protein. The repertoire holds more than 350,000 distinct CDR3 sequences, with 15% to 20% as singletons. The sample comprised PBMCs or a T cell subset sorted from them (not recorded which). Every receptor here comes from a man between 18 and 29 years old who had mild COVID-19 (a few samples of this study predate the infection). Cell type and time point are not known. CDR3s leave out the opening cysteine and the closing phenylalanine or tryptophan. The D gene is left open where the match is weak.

AISEMTGMGAEAF | TRBJ1-1 | TRBV10-3 | TRBD1
ASSPPPTGYLAGDASNEQF | TRBJ2-1 | TRBV7-9 | TRBD2
ASSSKISGEAIDTQY | TRBJ2-3 | TRBV12-3/TRBV12-4 | TRBD2
ASNRVNEKLF | TRBJ1-4 | TRBV2 | NA
ASSPSLPYEQY | TRBJ2-7 | TRBV9 | NA
ASSPRQVVNEQF | TRBJ2-1 | TRBV7-9 | NA
SAHNRAEQY | TRBJ2-7 | TRBV20-1 | NA
ASSQGLSLLSAAAQETQY | TRBJ2-5 | TRBV4-2 | NA
ASSQGLTSNYGYT | TRBJ1-2 | TRBV3-1 | NA
ATSDRGQRFLDEKLF | TRBJ1-4 | TRBV24-1 | TRBD1
ASSPRDRGDQPQH | TRBJ1-5 | TRBV12-3/TRBV12-4 | TRBD1
SVGGTDQETQY | TRBJ2-5 | TRBV29-1 | TRBD1
ASSQEGRAGISDTQY | TRBJ2-3 | TRBV4-1 | TRBD2
ASRTGAVGANVLT | TRBJ2-6 | TRBV4-1 | NA
ASSYSDRPQGGYT | TRBJ1-2 | TRBV6-5 | NA
SVSGTGSRGYT | TRBJ1-2 | TRBV29-1 | TRBD1
ASSEGTGVYGYT | TRBJ1-2 | TRBV2 | TRBD1
ASSQAVQRLETQY | TRBJ2-5 | TRBV3-1 | NA
ASSQDTRNEQF | TRBJ2-1 | TRBV4-2 | NA
ASTDRELF | TRBJ2-2 | TRBV7-9 | NA
ATGQDDDIQY | TRBJ2-4 | TRBV12-3/TRBV12-4 | TRBD1
ASSLDSGTSGWRETQY | TRBJ2-5 | TRBV5-1 | TRBD2
ASSLWLAGGEQF | TRBJ2-1 | TRBV5-5 | TRBD2
ASHPSGGESYNEQF | TRBJ2-1 | TRBV6-6 | TRBD2